This TCR beta chain was recorded in a study of T cells in Graves' hyperthyroidism and ophthalmopathy. Across the study: The blood sample was taken at first diagnosis, before treatment began.

Diagnoses were made from clinical symptoms, serum measures (thyroxine and TRAb), thyroid ultrasound and orbital computed tomography. Findings and limits, study-wide: Most thyroid-expanded clonotypes above 0.001 were also found in blood.

A word on this clonotype: As yet, its antigen is unknown.

The CDR3 regions of TCR beta were amplified from RNA transcripts. Primed by the HTBI set, a first-round RT-PCR was run on the TCR CDR3. MiXCR, applied by TCRdb to the multiplex PCR reads, yields one record per CDR3 protein. The sample consists of 700,000 or so distinct CDR3 sequences, about a sixth of them appearing once. The V and J ends lost 2 bases and 6 bases, in that order; junction bases with no gene match: 5. Germline CDR1 is LGHNA and CDR2 is YNFKEQ. The CDR3 spans 15 residues. Sequencing was performed on blood. The V gene is TRBV4-2, the J gene TRBJ2-1; 9 nucleotides agree with TRBD1. The clonotype was recovered from a man aged 18 to 30 with Graves' hyperthyroidism. The CDR3 loop reads CASSQWGQGPNEQFF. In DNA, the CDR3 is TGTGCCAGCAGCCAATGGGGACAGGGTCCCAATGAGCAGTTCTTC.